This T cell receptor (beta chain) was obtained from a study of breast tumors, draining lymph nodes, adjacent tissues. Samples came from axillary lymph nodes draining the breast cancer. TCRdb redid the calling of the multiplex PCR reads with MiXCR, one entry per CDR3 protein. The table lists about 270,000 distinct CDR3 sequences, 30% of them singletons. The CDR3 has 16 amino acids. After removal of 0 bases from V and 0 bases from J, the junction contained 8 bases not matched to a gene. The germline V gene encodes CDR1 DFQATT and CDR2 SNEGSKA (reference sequence). This clonotype was counted only a few times.

This chain joins TRBV20-1 and TRBJ2-7; 7 positions match TRBD2. Sequencing input: axillary lymph node tissue. This TCR came from a female donor with breast cancer. Some clones in this sample may be carry-over from other donors' samples. CDR3 nucleotides: TGCAGTGCTAGAGATTTGCAGCGGGGCTCCTCCTACGAGCAGTACTTC. Its protein is CSARDLQRGSSYEQYF.